This entry is about one TCR beta chain. The 5'RACE template-switching step produced TCR cDNA and added a universal primer site and UMIs. One entry per CDR3 protein, called by TCRdb with MiXCR from the 5' RACE reads. The sample has around 300,000 distinct CDR3 sequences; over 10% are singletons. This sample was included in a study of T cells after yellow fever vaccination. CDR3 length equals 14 residues. CDR1 LNHDA and CDR2 SQIVND come from the germline V gene (reference sequence). V gave up 5 bases and J gave up 2 bases, with 12 bases separating them. The sample consisted of CD4+ T cells sorted from PBMCs, taken 45 days after the yellow fever booster vaccination. The source of this sequence is a man aged 30-40 years who received the YFV17D yellow fever vaccine. This chain links TRBV19 with TRBJ1-1; TRBD1 is a possible D gene (6 bases). The CDR3 DNA sequence: TGTGCCAGTAGTCCTAACAGGGCCAACACTGAAGCTTTCTTT. It codes for CASSPNRANTEAFF.